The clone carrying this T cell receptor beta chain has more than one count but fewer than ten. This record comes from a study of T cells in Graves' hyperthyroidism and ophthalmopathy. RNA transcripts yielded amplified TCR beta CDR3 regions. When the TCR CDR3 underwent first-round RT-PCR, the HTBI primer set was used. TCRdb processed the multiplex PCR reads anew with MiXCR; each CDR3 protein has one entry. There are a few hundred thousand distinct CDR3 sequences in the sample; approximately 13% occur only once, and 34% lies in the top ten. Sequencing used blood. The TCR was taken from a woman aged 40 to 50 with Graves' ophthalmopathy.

CDR3 loop: CASSPAGNEQFF. The CDR3 DNA is TGTGCCAGCAGCCCTGCGGGGAATGAGCAGTTCTTC. This sequence joins TRBV11-3 and TRBJ2-1; TRBD2 is a possible D gene (6 bases). The ends were cut back, 5 bases at V and 7 bases at J, with 9 bases in the middle. The CDR3 sequence is 12 residues long. CDR1 is SGHNT and CDR2 is YENEEA in the germline V gene.